One and the same sample provided the 23 T cell receptor beta chains below, sequenced in a study of regulatory T cells in long-lasting Graves disease. CDR3 regions were amplified by Arm-PCR using iRepertoire HTBI primers to build TCR beta libraries. A single record per CDR3 protein comes from TCRdb applying MiXCR to the multiplex PCR reads. This sample has around 240,000 distinct CDR3 sequences; 15% to 20% occur once, and the top ten carry 14%. Documented time point: newly diagnosed GD, antithyroid drugs for less than 3 months. RNA from PBMCs was the source of the TCR library. The same data also contributed to another study, on T cells in Graves' hyperthyroidism and ophthalmopathy.

The starting material was peripheral blood mononuclear cells (PBMCs), obtained at new diagnosis, from a patient treated with antithyroid drugs. The receptors derive from a woman under 40 with Graves disease.

J is TRBJ1-5 and V is TRBV18; a weak D match, TRBD1 (5 bases). The CDR3 is 14 residues long. V lost 1 base and J lost 7, with 11 bases in between. Germline V gene lookup returns CDR1 KGHSH and CDR2 LQKENI. Written as DNA, the CDR3 is TGTGCCAGCTCACCACAGGGACCGGAGCAGCCCCAGCATTTT. This sequence encodes CASSPQGPEQPQHF.

The table lists this clonotype with many counts. V is TRBV5-4 and J is TRBJ1-1; 7 positions agree with TRBD1. Germline V lookup: CDR1 SGHNT, CDR2 YYREEE (reference sequence). The CDR3 loop spans 14 amino acids. J lost 3 bases, V lost 4 bases, and 6 bases had no gene match. CDR3 loop: CASSQGGGDTEAFF. The CDR3 DNA reads as TGTGCCAGCAGCCAGGGGGGAGGGGACACTGAAGCTTTCTTT.

Concerning this clonotype itself: A far larger clone is one nucleotide away, so this likely arose from a read error. The chain joins TRBV7-2 to TRBJ1-1; no reliable D call. This CDR3 has 14 amino acids. CDR1 and CDR2 (germline): SGHTA, FQGNSA. Deletions cut 4 bases from V and 4 bases from J, with 13 bases between. The CDR3 is CASSSDNLSTEAFF. DNA for the CDR3: TGTGCCAGCAGCTCAGATAATTTGAGCACTGAAGCTTTCTTT. Full variable domain (missing parts from reference TRBV7-2 and TRBJ1-1): GAGVSQSPSNKVTEKGKDVELRCDPISGHTALYWYRQSLGQGLEFLIYFQGNSAPDKSGLPSDRFSAERTGGSVSTLTIQRTQQEDSAVYLCASSSDNLSTEAFFGQGTRLTVV.

Note on this clonotype: A much larger clone lies one base from this, so it may be a read error. CDR3: CASSWVRNQPQHF. The CDR3 DNA reads as TGTGCCAGCAGCTGGGTTCGGAATCAGCCCCAGCATTTT. The chain couples TRBV2 to TRBJ1-5; D gene ambiguous. The CDR3 length is 13 residues. V shed 6 bases and J shed 4 bases, with 10 bases lying between them. Germline V gene sequence: CDR1 SNHLY, CDR2 FYNNEI.

Only a few counts were recorded for this clonotype. J is TRBJ1-1 and V is TRBV10-3, with D tentatively TRBD1 (5 bases). Germline V gene sequence: CDR1 ENHRY, CDR2 SYGVKD. The CDR3 is 13 residues long. The germline V and J ends were trimmed by 6 bases and 2 bases, with 10 bases remaining between them. The CDR3 loop reads CAIRKTENTEAFF. Here the CDR3 DNA reads TGTGCCATCAGGAAGACAGAAAACACTGAAGCTTTCTTT.

This clonotype has a count of ten or more. The chain employs TRBV18 and TRBJ2-5, with D tentatively TRBD1 (5 bases). The CDR3 length is 14 residues. In germline, CDR1 is KGHSH, CDR2 LQKENI. V shed 5 bases and J shed 2 bases, with 12 bases lying between them. CDR3 bases: TGTGCCAGCTCATCAGGGTCTCAGCAAGAGACCCAGTACTTC. This sequence encodes CASSSGSQQETQYF.

The table lists this clonotype with many counts. The V call is TRBV12-3 or TRBV12-4, the J call TRBJ1-2, with D possibly being TRBD1 (6 bases). Between the trimmed V and J ends, which lost 8 bases and 8 bases, there was a span of 15 bases. The CDR3 sequence is 12 residues long. DNA of the CDR3: TGTGCCAGCGGTCAACAGGGTCCCGGCTACACCTTC. This codes for CASGQQGPGYTF.

This clonotype showed up many times. This sequence joins TRBV6-1 and TRBJ2-6; D is ambiguous. Trimming took 0 bases from V and 0 from J, leaving 9 bases between them. This CDR3 spans 17 amino acids. Germline V gene data show CDR1 as MNHNS and CDR2 as SASEGT. DNA of the CDR3: TGTGCCAGCAGTGAAGCCCCTTACAACTCTGGGGCCAACGTCCTGACTTTC. It codes for CASSEAPYNSGANVLTF.

This clonotype came up many times. The rearrangement joins TRBV9 to TRBJ2-1; 7 nucleotides line up with TRBD1. The ends lost 4 bases at V and 6 bases at J; junction bases unmatched: 10. In germline, CDR1 is SGDLS, CDR2 YYNGEE. The CDR3 has 15 residues. CDR3 region: CASSHRGASSNEQFF. CDR3 DNA sequence: TGTGCCAGCAGCCACAGGGGCGCCTCTTCCAATGAGCAGTTCTTC.

This clonotype was found many times. The J gene is TRBJ1-4, the V gene TRBV20-1; D might be TRBD1 (5 bases). The CDR3 has 16 amino acids. CDR1 is DFQATT and CDR2 is SNEGSKA in the germline V gene (reference sequence). V was clipped by 4 bases and J by 3 bases, with 18 bases between them. CDR3 region: CSAIGAGVRANEKLFF. CDR3 nucleotides: TGCAGTGCTATCGGGGCGGGGGTTCGAGCTAATGAAAAACTGTTTTTT.

This clonotype has a count of ten or more. The chain recombines TRBV5-1 with TRBJ1-5; the D gene is possibly TRBD1 (5 bases). The CDR3 contains 14 residues. The V end lost 7 bases, the J end lost 2 bases, and 13 bases lay between the germline ends. Germline V lookup: CDR1 SGHRS, CDR2 YFSETQ. In nucleotides, the CDR3 is TGCGCCAGCGCTGAGGGAGGGGGCAATCAGCCCCAGCATTTT. Residues: CASAEGGGNQPQHF.

As concerns this clonotype: A far larger clone lies a single base away; this is likely a read error. The chain employs TRBV7-9 and TRBJ1-4; the D is unclear. CDR3 length equals 14 residues. Germline V lookup: CDR1 SEHNR, CDR2 FQNEAQ (reference sequence). Trimming took 5 bases from V and 6 from J, leaving 13 bases between them. CDR3 amino acids: CASSITKADEKLFF. The CDR3 region has the DNA TGTGCCAGCAGCATCACAAAGGCCGATGAAAAACTGTTTTTT. Looking up the rest from reference TRBV7-9 and TRBJ1-4 gives the full variable domain: DTGVSQNPRHKITKRGQNVTFRCDPISEHNRLYWYRQTLGQGPEFLTYFQNEAQLEKSRLLSDRFSAERPKGSFSTLEIQRTEQGDSAMYLCASSITKADEKLFFGSGTQLSVL.

This clonotype was detected many times. CDR3 sequence: CASNTGTGQIIGEQYF. DNA of the CDR3: TGCGCCAGCAATACCGGGACAGGGCAGATAATAGGCGAGCAGTACTTC. This chain connects TRBV5-1 to TRBJ2-7, with 9 bases fitting TRBD1. The CDR3 covers 16 residues. Looked up from germline, CDR1 is SGHRS and CDR2 is YFSETQ. The V segment lost 6 bases and the J segment 6 bases; nucleotides outside the gene matches: 16.

V gene TRBV15 combines with J gene TRBJ2-1; 11 bases align to TRBD2. This CDR3 comprises 14 residues. Germline-derived CDR1 and CDR2 are LNHNV and YYDKDF (reference sequence). The V and J ends lost 1 base and 8 bases, in that order; junction bases with no gene match: 1. The CDR3, as DNA: TGTGCCACCAGCAGAGCTAGCGGGGGGCATGAGCAGTTCTTC. This translates into CATSRASGGHEQFF. Looking up the rest from reference TRBV15 and TRBJ2-1 gives the full variable domain: DAMVIQNPRYQVTQFGKPVTLSCSQTLNHNVMYWYQQKSSQAPKLLFHYYDKDFNNEADTPDNFQSRRPNTSFCFLDIRSPGLGDTAMYLCATSRASGGHEQFFGPGTRLTVL.

This clonotype was seen a handful of times. This chain uses TRBV4-2 with TRBJ2-3; 11 bases are shared with TRBD2. CDR3 length equals 19 residues. J was trimmed by 4 bases and V by 2 bases; bases with no gene match: 14. The germline V gene has CDR1 LGHNA and CDR2 YNFKEQ. CDR3 residues: CASSQSGWDSGGAADTQYF. As DNA, the CDR3 is TGTGCCAGCAGCCAATCCGGGTGGGATAGCGGGGGGGCAGCAGATACGCAGTATTTT.

This clonotype was counted ten times or more. This rearrangement joins TRBV11-2 to TRBJ1-1, with a tentative D call TRBD1 (5 bases). From germline, CDR1 is SGHAT and CDR2 FQNNGV. Trimming stripped 6 bases from V and 6 bases from J, with 20 bases between. This CDR3 contains 15 residues. The CDR3 loop reads CASRPVRGPNPEAFF. CDR3 in DNA: TGTGCCAGCAGGCCGGTGAGGGGCCCTAACCCTGAAGCTTTCTTT.

This clonotype was seen repeatedly, ten times or more. The chain couples TRBV20-1 to TRBJ2-7; 9 nucleotides line up with TRBD2. Germline V gene sequence: CDR1 DFQATT, CDR2 SNEGSKA (reference sequence). Trimming took 1 base from V and 3 from J; bases not matched to a gene: 4. The CDR3 spans 14 residues. CDR3 in amino acids: CSARGASGDYEQYF. CDR3 in DNA: TGCAGTGCTAGAGGGGCTAGCGGGGACTACGAGCAGTACTTC.

In regard to this clonotype: A much larger clonotype is one base distant, so this may be a read error. The chain carries TRBV7-8 and TRBJ2-1; unclear D gene. There are 14 residues in the CDR3. Trimming removed 4 bases from V and 10 bases from J, with 17 bases in between. Germline V CDR1 and CDR2: SGHVS, FQNEAQ. The CDR3 DNA is TGTGCCAGCAGCTCCTCCGAGCCCTCCTACGAGCAGTTCTTC. Protein sequence: CASSSSEPSYEQFF.

This clonotype has at least ten counts. This chain links TRBV19 with TRBJ1-1; 7 bases fit TRBD1. The V segment lost 6 bases and the J segment 4 bases; nucleotides outside the gene matches: 5. This CDR3 contains 13 residues. Per germline, CDR1 LNHDA and CDR2 SQIVND (reference sequence). The DNA for the CDR3 is TGTGCCAGTAGATCAGGGGGAGGCACTGAAGCTTTCTTT. Its protein is CASRSGGGTEAFF.

In this sample, this clonotype turned up many times. V and J are TRBV12-3 or TRBV12-4 and TRBJ1-3; tentative D call: TRBD1 (6 bases). CDR3 length: 15 amino acids. V was trimmed by 11 bases and J by 0 bases, leaving 17 bases between them. The CDR3 sequence is CASRGGNFSGNTIYF. The CDR3 nucleotides read TGTGCCTCCAGAGGGGGAAACTTCTCTGGAAACACCATATATTTT.

This clonotype was observed a handful of times. This chain links TRBV12-3 or TRBV12-4 with TRBJ2-6; the D is unclear. CDR3 length: 15 residues. V lost 3 bases, J lost 1 base, and 7 bases lay in between. CDR3 bases: TGTGCCAGCAGTTTTGGCAGGTCTGGGGCCAACGTCCTGACTTTC. Protein: CASSFGRSGANVLTF.

The table lists this clonotype with many counts. V is TRBV29-1 and J is TRBJ1-5; TRBD1 matches 7 bases. CDR3 length: 13 residues. J lost 0 bases, V lost 7 bases, and 3 bases had no gene match. Germline V CDR1 and CDR2: SQVTM, ANQGSEA. In nucleotides, the CDR3 is TGCAGCGCGGGACAGACTAGCAATCAGCCCCAGCATTTT. Translation: CSAGQTSNQPQHF.

This clonotype has ten or more counts. The V call is TRBV7-2, the J call TRBJ1-1; D perhaps matches TRBD1 (6 bases). Germline V gene data show CDR1 as SGHTA and CDR2 as FQGNSA. The CDR3 spans 15 residues. V lost 4 bases to trimming and J lost 1 base, with 13 bases between them. Here the CDR3 reads CASSSEGGKNTEAFF. The DNA for the CDR3 is TGTGCCAGCAGCTCTGAGGGGGGGAAGAACACTGAAGCTTTCTTT. The whole variable domain, remainder taken from reference TRBV7-2 and TRBJ1-1, is GAGVSQSPSNKVTEKGKDVELRCDPISGHTALYWYRQSLGQGLEFLIYFQGNSAPDKSGLPSDRFSAERTGGSVSTLTIQRTQQEDSAVYLCASSSEGGKNTEAFFGQGTRLTVV.